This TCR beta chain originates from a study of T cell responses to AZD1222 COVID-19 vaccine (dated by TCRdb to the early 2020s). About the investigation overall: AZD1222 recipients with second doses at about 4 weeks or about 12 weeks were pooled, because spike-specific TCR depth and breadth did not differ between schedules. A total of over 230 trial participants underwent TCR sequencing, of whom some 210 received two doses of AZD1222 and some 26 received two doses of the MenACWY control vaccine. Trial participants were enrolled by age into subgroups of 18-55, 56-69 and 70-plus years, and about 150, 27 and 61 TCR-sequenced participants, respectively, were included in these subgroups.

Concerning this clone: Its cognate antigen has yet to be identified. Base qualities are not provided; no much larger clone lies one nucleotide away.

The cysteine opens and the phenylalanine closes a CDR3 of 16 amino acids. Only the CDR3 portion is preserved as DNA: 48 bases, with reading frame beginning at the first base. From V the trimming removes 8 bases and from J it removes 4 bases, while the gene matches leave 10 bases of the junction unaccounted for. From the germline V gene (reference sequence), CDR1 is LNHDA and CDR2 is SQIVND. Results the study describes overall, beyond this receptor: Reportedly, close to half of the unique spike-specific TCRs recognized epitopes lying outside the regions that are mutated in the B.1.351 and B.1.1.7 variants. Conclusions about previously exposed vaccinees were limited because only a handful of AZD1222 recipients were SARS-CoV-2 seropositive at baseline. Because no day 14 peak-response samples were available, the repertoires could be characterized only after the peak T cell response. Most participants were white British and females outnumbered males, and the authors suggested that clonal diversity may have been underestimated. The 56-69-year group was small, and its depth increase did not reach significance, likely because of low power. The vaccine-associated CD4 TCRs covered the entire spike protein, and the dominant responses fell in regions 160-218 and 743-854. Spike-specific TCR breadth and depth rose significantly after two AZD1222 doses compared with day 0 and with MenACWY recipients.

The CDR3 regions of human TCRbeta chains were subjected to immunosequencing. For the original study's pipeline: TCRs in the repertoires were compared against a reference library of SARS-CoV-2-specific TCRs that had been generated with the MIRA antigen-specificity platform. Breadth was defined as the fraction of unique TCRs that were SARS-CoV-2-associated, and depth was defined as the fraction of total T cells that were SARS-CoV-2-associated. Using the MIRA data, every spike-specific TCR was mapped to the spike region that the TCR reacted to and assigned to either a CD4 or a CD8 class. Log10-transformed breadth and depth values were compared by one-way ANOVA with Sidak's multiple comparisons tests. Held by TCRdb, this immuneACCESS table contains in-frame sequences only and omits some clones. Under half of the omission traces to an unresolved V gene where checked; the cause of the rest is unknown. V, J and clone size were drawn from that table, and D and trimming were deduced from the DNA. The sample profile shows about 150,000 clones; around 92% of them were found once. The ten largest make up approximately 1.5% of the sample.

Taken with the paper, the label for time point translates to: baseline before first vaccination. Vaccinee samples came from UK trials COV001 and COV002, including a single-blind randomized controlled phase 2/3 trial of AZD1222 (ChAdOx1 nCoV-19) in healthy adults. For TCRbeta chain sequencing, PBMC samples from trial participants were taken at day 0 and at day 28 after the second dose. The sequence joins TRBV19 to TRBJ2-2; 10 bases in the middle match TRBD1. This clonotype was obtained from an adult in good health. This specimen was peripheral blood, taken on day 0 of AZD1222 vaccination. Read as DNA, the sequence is TGTGCCAGTCAATTTCCGGGACAGGGGCTCACCGGGGAGCTGTTTTTT. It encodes CASQFPGQGLTGELFF.